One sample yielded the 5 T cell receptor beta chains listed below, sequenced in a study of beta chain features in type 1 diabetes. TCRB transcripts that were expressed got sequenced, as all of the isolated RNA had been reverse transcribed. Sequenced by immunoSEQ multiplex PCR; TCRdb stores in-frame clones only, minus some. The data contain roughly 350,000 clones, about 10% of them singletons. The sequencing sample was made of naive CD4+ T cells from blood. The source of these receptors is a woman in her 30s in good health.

The DNA of the CDR3 is TGCAGTGCTAGCCGGGATACGCAGTATTTT. As protein: CSASRDTQYF. The J gene is TRBJ2-3, the V gene TRBV20-1; the D is unclear. V lost 3 bases, J lost 6 bases, and 4 bases lay in between. The CDR3 contains 10 residues. The germline V gene encodes CDR1 DFQATT and CDR2 SNEGSKA (reference sequence).

DNA for the CDR3: TGTGCCAGCAGTGAAAGCGGGAGGGTTAATGAGCAGTTCTTC. Translation gives CASSESGRVNEQFF. The gene calls are TRBV6-5 and TRBJ2-1; 10 nucleotides line up with TRBD2. There are 14 residues in the CDR3. V lost 5 bases, J lost 7 bases, and 5 bases stayed unmatched. In germline, CDR1 is MNHEY, CDR2 SVGAGI.

Written as DNA, the CDR3 is TGTGCCAGCAGCTTAATCCCCTCTAGCGGGGGAACCTACAATGAGCAGTTCTTC. Translation: CASSLIPSSGGTYNEQFF. This rearrangement joins TRBV7-3 to TRBJ2-1; 10 positions match TRBD2. This CDR3 comprises 18 residues. Looked up from germline, CDR1 is SGHTA and CDR2 is FQGTGA. The V and J ends lost 1 base and 2 bases, in that order; junction bases with no gene match: 8.

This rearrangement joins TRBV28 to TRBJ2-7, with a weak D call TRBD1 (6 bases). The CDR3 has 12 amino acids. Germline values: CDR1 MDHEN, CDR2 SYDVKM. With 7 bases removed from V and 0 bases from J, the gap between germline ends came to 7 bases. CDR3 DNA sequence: TGTGCCAGCAAAGGGGGCTCCTACGAGCAGTACTTC. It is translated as CASKGGSYEQYF.

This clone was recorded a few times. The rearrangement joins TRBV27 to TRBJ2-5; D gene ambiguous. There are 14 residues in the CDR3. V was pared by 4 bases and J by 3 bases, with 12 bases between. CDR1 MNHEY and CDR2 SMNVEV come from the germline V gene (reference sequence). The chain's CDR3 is CASSSPGDKETQYF. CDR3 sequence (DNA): TGTGCCAGCAGTTCACCCGGCGACAAAGAGACCCAGTACTTC.